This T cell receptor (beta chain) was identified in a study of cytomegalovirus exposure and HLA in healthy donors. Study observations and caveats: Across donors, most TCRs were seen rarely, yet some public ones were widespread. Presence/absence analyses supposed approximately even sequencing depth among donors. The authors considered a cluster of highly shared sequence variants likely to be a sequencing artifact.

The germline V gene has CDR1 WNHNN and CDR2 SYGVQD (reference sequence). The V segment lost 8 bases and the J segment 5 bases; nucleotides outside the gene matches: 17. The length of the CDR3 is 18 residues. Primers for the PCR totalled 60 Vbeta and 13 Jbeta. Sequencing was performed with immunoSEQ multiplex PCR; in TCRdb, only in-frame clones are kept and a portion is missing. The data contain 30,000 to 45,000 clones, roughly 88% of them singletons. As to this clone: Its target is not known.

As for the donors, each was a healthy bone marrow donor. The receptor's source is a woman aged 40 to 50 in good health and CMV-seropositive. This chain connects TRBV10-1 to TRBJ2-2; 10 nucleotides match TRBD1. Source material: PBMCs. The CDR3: CASSTNRDRGGVTGELFF. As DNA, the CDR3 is TGCGCCAGCTCAACCAACCGGGACAGGGGAGGTGTTACCGGGGAGCTGTTTTTT.